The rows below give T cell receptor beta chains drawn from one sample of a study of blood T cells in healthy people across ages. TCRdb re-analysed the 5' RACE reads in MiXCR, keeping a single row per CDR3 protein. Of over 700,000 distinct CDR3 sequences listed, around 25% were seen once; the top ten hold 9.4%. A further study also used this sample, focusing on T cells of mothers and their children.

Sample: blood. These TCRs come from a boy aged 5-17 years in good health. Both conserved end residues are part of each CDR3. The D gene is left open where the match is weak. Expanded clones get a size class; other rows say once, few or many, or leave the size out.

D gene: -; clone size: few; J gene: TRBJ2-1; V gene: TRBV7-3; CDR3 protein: CASSLMGATYNEQFF; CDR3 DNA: TGTGCCAGCAGCTTAATGGGGGCAACCTACAATGAGCAGTTCTTC
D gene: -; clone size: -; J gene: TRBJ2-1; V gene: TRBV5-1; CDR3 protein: CASSLAELGSNEQFF; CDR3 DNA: TGCGCCAGCAGCTTGGCCGAGCTAGGGAGCAATGAGCAGTTCTTC
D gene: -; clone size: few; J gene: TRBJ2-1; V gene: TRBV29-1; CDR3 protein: CSVEASSYNEQFF; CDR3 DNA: TGCAGCGTTGAGGCGAGCTCCTACAATGAGCAATTCTTC
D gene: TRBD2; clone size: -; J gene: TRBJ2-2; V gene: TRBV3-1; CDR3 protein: CASSQVGLAHTGELFF; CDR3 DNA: TGTGCCAGCAGCCAAGTCGGACTAGCCCATACCGGGGAGCTGTTTTTT
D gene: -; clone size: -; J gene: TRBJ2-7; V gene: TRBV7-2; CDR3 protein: CASSSTIIGPYEQYF; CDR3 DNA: TGTGCCAGCAGCTCCACTATTATCGGGCCCTACGAGCAGTACTTC
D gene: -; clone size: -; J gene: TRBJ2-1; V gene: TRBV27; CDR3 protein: CASSLAGMYDEQFF; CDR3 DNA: TGTGCCAGCAGTTTGGCCGGGATGTACGATGAGCAGTTCTTC
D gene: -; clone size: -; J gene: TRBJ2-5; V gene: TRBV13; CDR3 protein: CASSSGQLLSETQYF; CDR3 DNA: TGTGCCAGCAGCTCCGGACAGCTACTTTCAGAGACCCAGTACTTC
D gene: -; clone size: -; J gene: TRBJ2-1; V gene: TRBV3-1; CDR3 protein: CASSHEAYNEQFF; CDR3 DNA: TGTGCCAGCAGCCACGAAGCATACAATGAGCAGTTCTTC
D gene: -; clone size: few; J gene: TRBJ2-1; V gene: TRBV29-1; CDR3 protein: CSVEDLRENEQFF; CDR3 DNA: TGCAGCGTTGAAGATCTGAGGGAGAATGAGCAGTTCTTC
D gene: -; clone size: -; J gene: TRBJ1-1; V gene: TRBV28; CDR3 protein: CASSPERGSRENTEAFF; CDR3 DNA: TGTGCCAGCAGTCCTGAAAGGGGGTCTCGGGAGAACACTGAAGCTTTCTTT
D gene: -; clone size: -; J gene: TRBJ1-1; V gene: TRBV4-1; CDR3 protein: CASSQGHGAQAFF; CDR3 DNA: TGCGCCAGCAGCCAAGGTCACGGGGCACAAGCTTTCTTT
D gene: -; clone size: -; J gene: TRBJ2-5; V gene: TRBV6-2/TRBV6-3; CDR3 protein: CASSFHVRDQETQYF; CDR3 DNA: TGTGCCAGCAGTTTCCACGTAAGGGACCAAGAGACCCAGTACTTC
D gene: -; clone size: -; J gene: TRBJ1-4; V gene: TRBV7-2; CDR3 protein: CASSLGFGRAAEKLFF; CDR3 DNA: TGTGCCAGCAGCTTAGGATTTGGCAGGGCGGCGGAAAAACTGTTTTTT
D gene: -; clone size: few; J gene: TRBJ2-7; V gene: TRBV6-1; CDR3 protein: CASMAPLHDEQYF; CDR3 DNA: TGTGCCAGCATGGCGCCACTCCATGACGAGCAGTACTTC
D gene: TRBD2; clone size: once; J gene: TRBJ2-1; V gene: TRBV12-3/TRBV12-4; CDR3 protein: CASRPGTSSRNEQFF; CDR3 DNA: TGTGCCAGCAGGCCCGGGACTAGCTCAAGGAATGAGCAGTTCTTC
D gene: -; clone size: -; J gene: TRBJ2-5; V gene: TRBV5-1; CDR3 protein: CASSLIPYGQETQYF; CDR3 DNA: TGCGCCAGCAGCTTAATCCCCTACGGGCAAGAGACCCAGTACTTC
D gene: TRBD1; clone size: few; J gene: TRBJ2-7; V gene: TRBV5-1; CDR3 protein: CASSLGQGNLYEQYF; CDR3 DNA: TGCGCCAGCAGCTTGGGACAGGGGAACCTCTACGAGCAGTACTTC
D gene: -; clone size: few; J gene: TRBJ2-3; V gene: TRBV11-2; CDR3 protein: CASSFSGSPTQYF; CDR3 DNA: TGTGCCAGCAGCTTTAGTGGGTCCCCTACGCAGTATTTT
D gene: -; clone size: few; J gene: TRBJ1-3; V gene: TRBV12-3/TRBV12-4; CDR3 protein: CAGGYSSGNTIYF; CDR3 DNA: TGTGCTGGGGGCTATAGCTCTGGAAACACCATATATTTT
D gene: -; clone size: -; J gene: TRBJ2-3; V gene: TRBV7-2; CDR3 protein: CASSSSTDAQYF; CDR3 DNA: TGTGCCAGCAGTTCAAGCACAGATGCGCAGTATTTT
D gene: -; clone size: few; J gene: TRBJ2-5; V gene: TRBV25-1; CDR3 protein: CASSESLQGSQETQYF; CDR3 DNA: TGTGCCAGCAGTGAATCACTCCAGGGATCCCAAGAGACCCAGTACTTC
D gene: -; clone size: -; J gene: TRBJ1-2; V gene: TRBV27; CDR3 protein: CASSLRGNGLYGYTF; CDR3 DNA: TGTGCCAGCAGTTTAAGAGGGAATGGTCTATATGGCTACACCTTC
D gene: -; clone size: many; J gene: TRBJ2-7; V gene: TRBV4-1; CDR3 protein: CASSQEDSTYEQYF; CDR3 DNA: TGCGCCAGCAGCCAAGAGGACTCAACCTACGAGCAGTACTTC
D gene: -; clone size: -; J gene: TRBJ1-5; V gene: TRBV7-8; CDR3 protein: CASSLGGRNSNQPQHF; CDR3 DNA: TGTGCCAGCAGCTTGGGGGGACGGAATAGCAATCAGCCCCAGCATTTT
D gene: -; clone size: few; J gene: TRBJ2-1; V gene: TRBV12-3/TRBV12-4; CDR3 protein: CASSVGFAAEQFF; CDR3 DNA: TGTGCCAGCAGCGTGGGCTTTGCCGCTGAGCAGTTCTTC
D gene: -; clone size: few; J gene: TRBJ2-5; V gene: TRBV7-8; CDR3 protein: CASRPNEARSPFF; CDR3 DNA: TGTGCCAGCAGGCCAAATGAGGCTAGATCCCCATTTTTC
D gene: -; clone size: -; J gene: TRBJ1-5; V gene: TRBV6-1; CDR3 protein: CASRAGGSPQHF; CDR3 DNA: TGTGCCAGCAGGGCGGGAGGTTCGCCCCAGCATTTT
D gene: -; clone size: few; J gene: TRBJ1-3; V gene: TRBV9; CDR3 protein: CASSVEGGNTIYF; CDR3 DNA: TGTGCCAGCAGCGTAGAAGGGGGAAACACCATATATTTT
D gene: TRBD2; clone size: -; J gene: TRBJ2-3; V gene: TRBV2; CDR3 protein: CASPRVSGGQYF; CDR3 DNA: TGTGCCAGCCCACGTGTGAGCGGGGGGCAGTATTTT
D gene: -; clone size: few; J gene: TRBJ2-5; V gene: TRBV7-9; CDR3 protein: CASSTSQETQYF; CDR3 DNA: TGTGCCAGCAGCACCTCTCAAGAGACCCAGTACTTC
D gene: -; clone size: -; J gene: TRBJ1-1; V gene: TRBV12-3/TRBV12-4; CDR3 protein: CASSAGAPRAFF; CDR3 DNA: TGTGCCAGCAGCGCCGGGGCTCCCAGGGCTTTCTTT
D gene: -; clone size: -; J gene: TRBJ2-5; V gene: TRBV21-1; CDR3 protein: CASSKAAGDRGTDQETQYF; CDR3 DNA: TGTGCCAGCAGCAAAGCTGCCGGGGATAGAGGGACTGATCAAGAGACCCAGTACTTC
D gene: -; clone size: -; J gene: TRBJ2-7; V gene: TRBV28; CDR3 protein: CASSALLGGQTYEQYF; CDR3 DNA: TGTGCCAGCAGTGCCCTTTTGGGGGGACAGACCTACGAGCAGTACTTC